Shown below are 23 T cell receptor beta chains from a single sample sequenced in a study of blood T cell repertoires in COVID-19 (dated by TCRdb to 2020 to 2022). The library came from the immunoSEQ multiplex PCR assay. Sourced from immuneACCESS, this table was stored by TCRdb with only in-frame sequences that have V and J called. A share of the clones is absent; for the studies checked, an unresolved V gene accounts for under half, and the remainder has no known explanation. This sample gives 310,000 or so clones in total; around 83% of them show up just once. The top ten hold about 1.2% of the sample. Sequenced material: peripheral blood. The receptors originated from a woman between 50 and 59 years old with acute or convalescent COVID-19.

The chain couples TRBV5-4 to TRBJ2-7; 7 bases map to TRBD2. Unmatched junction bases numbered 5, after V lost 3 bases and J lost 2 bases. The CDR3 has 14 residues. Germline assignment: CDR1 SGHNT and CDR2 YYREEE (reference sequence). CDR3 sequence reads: CASSSGTNTYEQYF. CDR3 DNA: TGTGCCAGCAGCTCCGGGACTAACACCTACGAGCAGTACTTC.

The CDR3 loop reads CASSPEGAVGSPLHF. The CDR3, as DNA: TGTGCCAGCAGCCCCGAGGGGGCTGTGGGTTCACCCCTCCACTTT. This sequence joins TRBV11-2 and TRBJ1-6; 7 nucleotides match TRBD1. Germline-derived CDR1 and CDR2 are SGHAT and FQNNGV. Unmatched junction bases numbered 10, after V lost 5 bases and J lost 9 bases. The CDR3 runs 15 residues. The full variable domain, completed using reference TRBV11-2 and TRBJ1-6, is EAGVAQSPRYKIIEKRQSVAFWCNPISGHATLYWYQQILGQGPKLLIQFQNNGVVDDSQLPKDRFSAERLKGVDSTLKIQPAKLEDSAVYLCASSPEGAVGSPLHFGNGTRLTVT.

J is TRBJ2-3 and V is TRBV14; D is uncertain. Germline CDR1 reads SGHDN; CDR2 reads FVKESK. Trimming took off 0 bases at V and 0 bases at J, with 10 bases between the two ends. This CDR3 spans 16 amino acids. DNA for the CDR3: TGTGCCAGCAGCCAAGAATCTTTTTCTAGCACAGATACGCAGTATTTT. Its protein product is CASSQESFSSTDTQYF.

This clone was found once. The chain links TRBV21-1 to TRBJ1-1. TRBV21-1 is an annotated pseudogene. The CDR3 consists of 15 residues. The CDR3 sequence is CASSKGAGADTEAFF. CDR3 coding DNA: TGTGCCAGCAGCAAAGGGGCGGGGGCCGACACTGAAGCTTTCTTT.

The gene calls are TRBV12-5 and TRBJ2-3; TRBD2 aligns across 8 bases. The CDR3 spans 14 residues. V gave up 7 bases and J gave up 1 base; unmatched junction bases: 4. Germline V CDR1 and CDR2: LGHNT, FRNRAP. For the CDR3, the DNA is TGTGCTAGTGCCTCCGGGGGGGGCACAGATACGCAGTATTTT. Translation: CASASGGGTDTQYF.

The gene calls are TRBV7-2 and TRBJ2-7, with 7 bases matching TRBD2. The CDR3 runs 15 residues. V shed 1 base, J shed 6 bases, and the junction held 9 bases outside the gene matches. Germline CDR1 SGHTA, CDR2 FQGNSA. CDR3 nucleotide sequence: TGTGCCAGCAGCTTAGATCCCGCGGGAGCTCCCGAGCAGTACTTC. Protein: CASSLDPAGAPEQYF.

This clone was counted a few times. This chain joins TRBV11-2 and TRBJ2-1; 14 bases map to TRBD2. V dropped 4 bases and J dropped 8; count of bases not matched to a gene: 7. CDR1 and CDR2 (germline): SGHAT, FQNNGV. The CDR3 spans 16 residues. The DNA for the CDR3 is TGTGCCAGCAGCTCAGCCGGGACTAGCGGGGGCCATGAGCAGTTCTTC. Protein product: CASSSAGTSGGHEQFF.

The CDR3 bases are TGTGCCAGCTCCTCAGGGGTGGGCACAGATACGCAGTATTTT. Its translation: CASSSGVGTDTQYF. The chain combines TRBV5-4 with TRBJ2-3; D is perhaps TRBD1 (6 bases). Looked up from germline, CDR1 is SGHNT and CDR2 is YYREEE (reference sequence). V lost 7 bases and J 1 base, leaving 13 bases between the germline ends. The CDR3 loop spans 14 amino acids.

This chain's CDR3 is CASSSFGEGYYGYTF. CDR3 nucleotides: TGTGCCAGCAGTTCCTTCGGGGAGGGGTACTATGGCTACACCTTC. The V gene is TRBV6-6, the J gene TRBJ1-2, with D possibly matching TRBD1 (5 bases). CDR3 length: 15 residues. V lost 4 bases and J lost 3, with 15 bases in between. Germline V gene data show CDR1 as MNHNY and CDR2 as SVGAGI (reference sequence).

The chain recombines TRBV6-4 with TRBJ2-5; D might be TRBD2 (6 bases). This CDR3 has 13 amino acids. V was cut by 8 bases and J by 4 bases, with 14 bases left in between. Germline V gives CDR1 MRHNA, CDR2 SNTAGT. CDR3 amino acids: CASGVTRRETQYF. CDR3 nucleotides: TGTGCCAGCGGGGTGACTAGACGAGAGACCCAGTACTTC.

In nucleotides, the CDR3 is TGTGCCACCAGTGATTTTGGGGGGGGCCTCGGCAATGAGCAGTTCTTC. Amino acids: CATSDFGGGLGNEQFF. The chain links TRBV24-1 to TRBJ2-1, with a possible D match to TRBD2 (7 bases). V lost 1 base and J 6 bases, leaving 15 bases between the germline ends. The CDR3 has 16 amino acids. Germline CDR1 is KGHDR and CDR2 is SFDVKD.

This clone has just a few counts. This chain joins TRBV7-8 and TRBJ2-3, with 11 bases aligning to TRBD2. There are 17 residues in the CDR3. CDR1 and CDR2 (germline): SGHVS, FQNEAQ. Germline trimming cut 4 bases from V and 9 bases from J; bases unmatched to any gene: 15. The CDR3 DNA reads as TGTGCCAGCAGCTCCTTTTTTAGCGGGGGGGCCACTGGGACGCAGTATTTT. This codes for CASSSFFSGGATGTQYF.

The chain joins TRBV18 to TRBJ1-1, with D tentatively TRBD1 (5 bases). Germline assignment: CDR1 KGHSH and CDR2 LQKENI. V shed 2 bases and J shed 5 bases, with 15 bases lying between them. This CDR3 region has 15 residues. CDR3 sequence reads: CASSPGIQRGTEAFF. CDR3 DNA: TGTGCCAGCTCACCAGGGATACAAAGGGGAACTGAAGCTTTCTTT. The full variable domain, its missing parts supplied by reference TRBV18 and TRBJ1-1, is NAGVMQNPRHLVRRRGQEARLRCSPMKGHSHVYWYRQLPEEGLKFMVYLQKENIIDESGMPKERFSAEFPKEGPSILRIQQVVRGDSAAYFCASSPGIQRGTEAFFGQGTRLTVV.

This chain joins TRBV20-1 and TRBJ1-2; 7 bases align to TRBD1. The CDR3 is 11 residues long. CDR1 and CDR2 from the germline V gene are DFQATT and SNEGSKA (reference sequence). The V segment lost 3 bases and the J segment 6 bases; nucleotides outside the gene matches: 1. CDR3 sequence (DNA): TGCAGTGCTAGTCAGGGGGATGGCTACACCTTC. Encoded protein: CSASQGDGYTF.

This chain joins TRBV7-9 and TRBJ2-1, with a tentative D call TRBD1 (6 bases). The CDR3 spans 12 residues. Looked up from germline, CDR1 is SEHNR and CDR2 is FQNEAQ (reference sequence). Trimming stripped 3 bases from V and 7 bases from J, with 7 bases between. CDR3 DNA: TGTGCCAGCAGCTTGGGGGCGAATGAGCAGTTCTTC. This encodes CASSLGANEQFF. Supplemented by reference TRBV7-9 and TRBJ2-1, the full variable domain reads DTGVSQNPRHKITKRGQNVTFRCDPISEHNRLYWYRQTLGQGPEFLTYFQNEAQLEKSRLLSDRFSAERPKGSFSTLEIQRTEQGDSAMYLCASSLGANEQFFGPGTRLTVL.

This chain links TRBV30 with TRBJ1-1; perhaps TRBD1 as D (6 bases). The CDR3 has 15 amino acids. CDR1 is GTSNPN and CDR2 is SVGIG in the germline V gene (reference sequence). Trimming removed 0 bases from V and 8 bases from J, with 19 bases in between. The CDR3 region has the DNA TGTGCCTGGAGTGTCACAGGGTTAATTCTAGTGGAAGCTTTCTTT. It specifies CAWSVTGLILVEAFF.

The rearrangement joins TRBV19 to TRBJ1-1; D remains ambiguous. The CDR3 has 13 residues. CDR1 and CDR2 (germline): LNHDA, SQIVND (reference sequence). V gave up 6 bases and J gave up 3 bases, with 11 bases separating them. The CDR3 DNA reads TGTGCCAGTAGCACACAGACCTACACTGAAGCTTTCTTT. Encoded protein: CASSTQTYTEAFF.

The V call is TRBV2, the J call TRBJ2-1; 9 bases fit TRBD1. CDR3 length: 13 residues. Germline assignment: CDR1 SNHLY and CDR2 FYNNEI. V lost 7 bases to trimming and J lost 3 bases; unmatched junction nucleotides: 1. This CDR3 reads CASKDRGYNEQFF. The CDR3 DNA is TGTGCCAGCAAGGACAGGGGCTACAATGAGCAGTTCTTC.

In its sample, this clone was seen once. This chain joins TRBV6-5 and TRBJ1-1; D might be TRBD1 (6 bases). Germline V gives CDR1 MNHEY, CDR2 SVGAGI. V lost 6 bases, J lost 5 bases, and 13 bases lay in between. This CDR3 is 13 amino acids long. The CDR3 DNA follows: TGTGCCAGCAGCCACCAGGGGAAAACTGAAGCTTTCTTT. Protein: CASSHQGKTEAFF.

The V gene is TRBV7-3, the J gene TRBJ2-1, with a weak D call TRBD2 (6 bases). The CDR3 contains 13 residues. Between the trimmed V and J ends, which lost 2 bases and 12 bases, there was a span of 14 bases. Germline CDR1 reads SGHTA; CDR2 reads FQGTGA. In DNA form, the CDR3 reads TGTGCCAGCAGCTTATTTCAGGGAGGCTCGCAGTTCTTC. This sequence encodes CASSLFQGGSQFF.

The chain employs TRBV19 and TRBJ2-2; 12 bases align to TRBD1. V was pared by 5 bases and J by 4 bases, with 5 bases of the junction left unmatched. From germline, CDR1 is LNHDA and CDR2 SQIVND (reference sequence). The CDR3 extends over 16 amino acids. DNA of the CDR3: TGTGCCAGTAGTGGGGACAGGGGGCCTTTCACCGGGGAGCTGTTTTTT. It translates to CASSGDRGPFTGELFF.

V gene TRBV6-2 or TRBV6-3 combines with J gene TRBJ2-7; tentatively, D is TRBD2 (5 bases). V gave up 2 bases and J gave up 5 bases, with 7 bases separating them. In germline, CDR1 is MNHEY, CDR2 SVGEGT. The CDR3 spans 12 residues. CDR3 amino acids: CASSYVGDEQYF. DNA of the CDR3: TGTGCCAGCAGTTACGTGGGAGACGAGCAGTACTTC.

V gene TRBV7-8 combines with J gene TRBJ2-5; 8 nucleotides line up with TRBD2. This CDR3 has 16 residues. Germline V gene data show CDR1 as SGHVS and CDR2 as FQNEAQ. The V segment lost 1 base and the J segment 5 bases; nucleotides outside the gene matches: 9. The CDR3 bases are TGTGCCAGCAGCTTAGTGTCGGGGGGGTCTTTGGAGACCCAGTACTTC. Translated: CASSLVSGGSLETQYF.